Presented here are 20 T cell receptor beta chains from one specimen sequenced in a study of shared T cell receptors in the human thymus. Libraries were prepared by immunoSEQ multiplex PCR; TCRdb keeps only in-frame clonotypes and omits some of them. The sample yields hundreds of thousands of clones, around 87% seen once. The sample was also reused in another study, on human thymus T cells.

The sequencing sample was made of thymocytes. These receptor sequences come from a boy in the first two years of life with a congenital heart defect.

The chain couples TRBV5-6 to TRBJ2-7; no definite D call. This CDR3 has 15 residues. Trimming cost V 4 bases and J 4 bases, with 18 bases left between them. The germline CDR1 and CDR2 sequences are SGHDT and YYEEEE. The CDR3 protein is CASSRLIGRLYEQYF. As DNA, the CDR3 is TGTGCCAGCAGCAGGCTAATCGGCAGGCTGTACGAGCAGTACTTC. The whole variable domain, filled in from reference TRBV5-6 and TRBJ2-7, reads DAGVTQSPTHLIKTRGQQVTLRCSPKSGHDTVSWYQQALGQGPQFIFQYYEEEERQRGNFPDRFSGHQFPNYSSELNVNALLLGDSALYLCASSRLIGRLYEQYFGPGTRLTVT.

V and J are TRBV5-1 and TRBJ2-1, with no clear D. The CDR3 loop spans 13 amino acids. V lost 1 base and J 8 bases, leaving 10 bases between the germline ends. Germline CDR1 reads SGHRS; CDR2 reads YFSETQ. The CDR3 DNA is TGCGCCAGCAGCTTGAGTCTGGGCGATGAGCAGTTCTTC. Its protein product is CASSLSLGDEQFF. Using reference TRBV5-1 and TRBJ2-1 for the parts outside the CDR3, the full variable domain is KAGVTQTPRYLIKTRGQQVTLSCSPISGHRSVSWYQQTPGQGLQFLFEYFSETQRNKGNFPGRFSGRQFSNSRSEMNVSTLELGDSALYLCASSLSLGDEQFFGPGTRLTVL.

V gene TRBV27 combines with J gene TRBJ2-3; perhaps TRBD2 as D (5 bases). The V gene's germline CDR1 is MNHEY and CDR2 SMNVEV (reference sequence). Trimming took off 8 bases at V and 0 bases at J, with 15 bases between the two ends. The CDR3 loop spans 15 amino acids. The CDR3 here is CASGTRHTSTDTQYF. Written as DNA, the CDR3 is TGTGCCAGCGGTACTAGACATACAAGCACAGATACGCAGTATTTT.

This clone has a handful of counts. The V gene is TRBV28, the J gene TRBJ1-2; D perhaps matches TRBD1 (5 bases). V lost 2 bases and J lost 3, with 22 bases in between. The CDR3 is made up of 18 amino acids. Germline loops: CDR1 MDHEN, CDR2 SYDVKM. CDR3 loop: CASSLGMGGKPRDYGYTF. The CDR3 nucleotides read TGTGCCAGCAGTTTAGGCATGGGGGGAAAACCTAGGGACTATGGCTACACCTTC.

This sequence joins TRBV6-6 and TRBJ1-4; 8 bases fit TRBD1. CDR1 and CDR2 (germline): MNHNY, SVGAGI (reference sequence). The CDR3 is made up of 16 amino acids. Losses at the gene ends were 9 bases for V and 11 bases for J; bases not matched to a gene: 20. Written as DNA, the CDR3 is TGTGCCAGGCGGCTTGTACCGCGGGACAGGAAACCCAAACTGTTTTTT. It translates to CARRLVPRDRKPKLFF.

This rearrangement joins TRBV5-1 to TRBJ2-5, with D maybe TRBD1 (5 bases). Trimming pared 0 bases from V and 2 bases from J, leaving 14 bases between. Germline V gene lookup returns CDR1 SGHRS and CDR2 YFSETQ. There are 16 residues in the CDR3. The CDR3 sequence is CASSLGTGPYQETQYF. The CDR3 bases are TGCGCCAGCAGCTTGGGCACAGGTCCCTATCAAGAGACCCAGTACTTC.

The chain couples TRBV19 to TRBJ2-7; no clear D gene. The CDR3 totals 11 residues. Germline V lookup: CDR1 LNHDA, CDR2 SQIVND (reference sequence). The V and J ends lost 4 bases and 6 bases respectively, with 7 bases between them. CDR3 nucleotides: TGTGCCAGTAGTAACAACAGCGAGCAGTACTTC. It translates to CASSNNSEQYF.

The chain is built from TRBV6-5 and TRBJ2-7, with TRBD1 matching over 9 bases. The germline gives CDR1 MNHEY, CDR2 SVGAGI. The CDR3 totals 15 residues. Trimming at V came to 6 bases and at J to 0 bases, leaving 6 bases not matched to a gene. This CDR3 reads CASRPEGQGSYEQYF. The DNA for the CDR3 is TGTGCCAGCAGACCTGAGGGACAGGGCTCCTACGAGCAGTACTTC.

The V call is TRBV5-5, the J call TRBJ2-7; perhaps TRBD1 as D (5 bases). Trimming left V 6 bases short and J 2 bases short, with 12 bases between. Germline V gene data show CDR1 as SGHKS and CDR2 as YYEKEE (reference sequence). The CDR3 is made up of 13 amino acids. In nucleotides, the CDR3 is TGTGCCAGCACCACAGGTCCTCCCTACGAGCAGTACTTC. It translates to CASTTGPPYEQYF.

This chain links TRBV20-1 with TRBJ2-7; D gene ambiguous. This CDR3 has 11 residues. Trimming took off 5 bases at V and 4 bases at J, with 9 bases between the two ends. Germline V lookup: CDR1 DFQATT, CDR2 SNEGSKA (reference sequence). The CDR3 DNA is TGCAGTGCTTCAGGTAATTACGAGCAGTACTTC. This gives the protein CSASGNYEQYF.

V and J are TRBV4-1 and TRBJ2-3; no firm D call. Trimming left V 1 base short and J 0 bases short, with 5 bases between. The CDR3 has 14 residues. In germline, CDR1 is MGHRA, CDR2 YSYEKL. The CDR3 sequence: CASSQGHSTDTQYF. The CDR3 nucleotides are TGCGCCAGCAGCCAAGGGCATAGCACAGATACGCAGTATTTT.

The V and J genes are TRBV6-1 and TRBJ2-2, with 7 positions matching TRBD1. The CDR3 totals 17 residues. Germline V gene lookup returns CDR1 MNHNS and CDR2 SASEGT. V lost 0 bases and J lost 5; bases outside the gene matches: 9. The CDR3 DNA reads as TGTGCCAGCAGTGAAGCGCACACAGGGGATGGTACCGGGGAGCTGTTTTTT. This codes for CASSEAHTGDGTGELFF.

This clone was seen just once. The J gene is TRBJ1-4, the V gene TRBV30; perhaps TRBD1 as D (6 bases). CDR1 and CDR2 from the germline V gene are GTSNPN and SVGIG (reference sequence). V dropped 1 base and J dropped 6 bases, with 15 bases sitting between them. The CDR3 length is 15 residues. CDR3: CAWSENDRNDEKLFF. DNA for the CDR3: TGTGCCTGGAGTGAAAATGACAGGAACGATGAAAAACTGTTTTTT.

This clone was counted a single time. This chain links TRBV4-3 with TRBJ2-7; 12 nucleotides align to TRBD2. Losses at the gene ends were 0 bases for V and 0 bases for J; bases not matched to a gene: 9. The CDR3 has 19 amino acids. The germline CDR1 and CDR2 sequences are LGHNA and YSLEER. The CDR3 sequence is CASSQEALAGGPSSYEQYF. As DNA, the CDR3 is TGCGCCAGCAGCCAAGAGGCACTAGCGGGGGGACCCTCCTCCTACGAGCAGTACTTC.

The V call is TRBV4-1, the J call TRBJ1-6; D is unclear. Between the trimmed V and J ends, which lost 1 base and 0 bases, there was a span of 19 bases. CDR1 and CDR2 (germline): MGHRA, YSYEKL. The CDR3 spans 20 residues. CDR3 bases: TGCGCCAGCAGCCAAGGGGTTAGTGTCTCTACTAGCTCCTATAATTCACCCCTCCACTTT. This sequence encodes CASSQGVSVSTSSYNSPLHF.

The chain couples TRBV4-3 to TRBJ1-5; D is uncertain. The V gene lost 1 base and the J gene lost 6 bases, with 7 bases spanning the gap. CDR1 is LGHNA, CDR2 YSLEER, per germline. This CDR3 is 13 amino acids long. CDR3 sequence (DNA): TGCGCCAGCAGCCAAGTTGGCTTTCAGCCCCAGCATTTT. Translation gives CASSQVGFQPQHF.

CDR3 nucleotide sequence: TGTGCCAGCAGCTCCCGACTACCCTTCACAGATACGCAGTATTTT. It yields the protein CASSSRLPFTDTQYF. The rearrangement links TRBV7-6 to TRBJ2-3; tentatively, D is TRBD2 (5 bases). This CDR3 contains 15 residues. V shed 4 bases and J shed 2 bases, with 13 bases lying between them. Germline-derived CDR1 and CDR2 are SGHVS and FNYEAQ. The variable domain in full, completed from reference TRBV7-6 and TRBJ2-3, reads GAGVSQSPRYKVTKRGQDVALRCDPISGHVSLYWYRQALGQGPEFLTYFNYEAQQDKSGLPNDRFSAERPEGSISTLTIQRTEQRDSAMYRCASSSRLPFTDTQYFGPGTRLTVL.

This clone was seen only once. The chain couples TRBV7-3 to TRBJ1-6; 7 bases are shared with TRBD1. The CDR3 runs to 15 residues. The J segment lost 7 bases and the V segment lost 4 bases, leaving 7 bases of the junction unmatched. Germline V CDR1 and CDR2: SGHTA, FQGTGA. The CDR3 loop reads CASSSSGGGNSPLHF. The CDR3 bases are TGTGCCAGCAGCTCCTCGGGAGGGGGCAATTCACCCCTCCACTTT.

The gene calls are TRBV13 and TRBJ1-1; the D gene is possibly TRBD1 (6 bases). CDR3 length equals 12 residues. The ends were cut back, 10 bases at V and 3 bases at J, with 12 bases in the middle. Germline lookup yields CDR1 PRHDT and CDR2 FYEKMQ (reference sequence). DNA of the CDR3: TGTGCCACATTAGGGGGGGACACTGAAGCTTTCTTT. Translation gives CATLGGDTEAFF.

V usage is TRBV19 and J usage is TRBJ2-7; 8 bases match TRBD1. In germline, CDR1 is LNHDA, CDR2 SQIVND (reference sequence). The CDR3 totals 14 residues. The trim removed 3 bases at V and 7 bases at J, leaving 8 bases unmatched. The CDR3: CASSIGDRFREQYF. The CDR3 nucleotides read TGTGCCAGTAGTATTGGGGACAGGTTTCGTGAGCAGTACTTC. The full variable domain, completed using reference TRBV19 and TRBJ2-7, is DGGITQSPKYLFRKEGQNVTLSCEQNLNHDAMYWYRQDPGQGLRLIYYSQIVNDFQKGDIAEGYSVSREKKESFPLTVTSAQKNPTAFYLCASSIGDRFREQYFGPGTRLTVT.